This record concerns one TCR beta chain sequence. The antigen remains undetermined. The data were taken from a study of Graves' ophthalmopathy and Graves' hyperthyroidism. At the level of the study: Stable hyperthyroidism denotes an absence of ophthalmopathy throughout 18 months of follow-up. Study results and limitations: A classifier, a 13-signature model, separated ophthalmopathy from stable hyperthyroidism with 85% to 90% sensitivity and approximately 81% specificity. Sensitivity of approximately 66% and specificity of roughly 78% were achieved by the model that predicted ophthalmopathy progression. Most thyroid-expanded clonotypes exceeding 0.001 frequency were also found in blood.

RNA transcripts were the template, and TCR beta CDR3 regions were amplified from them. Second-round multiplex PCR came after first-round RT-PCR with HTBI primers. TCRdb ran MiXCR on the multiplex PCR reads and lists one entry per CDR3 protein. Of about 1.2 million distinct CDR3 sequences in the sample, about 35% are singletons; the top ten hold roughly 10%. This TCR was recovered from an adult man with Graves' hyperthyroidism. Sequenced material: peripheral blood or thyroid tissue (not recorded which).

The DNA of the CDR3 is TGTGCCAGCAGCCCGATCGAGACCCGAGGGGGCTACACCTTC. Its protein product is CASSPIETRGGYTF. The chain couples TRBV7-2 to TRBJ1-2; no reliable D call. The germline V gene encodes CDR1 SGHTA and CDR2 FQGNSA. The CDR3 loop spans 14 amino acids. The ends were cut back, 5 bases at V and 8 bases at J, with 18 bases in the middle.